What follows are 27 T cell receptor beta chains derived from one specimen sequenced in a study of human T cells and chemical hapten exposure. The time point was: pre-sensitization, week 0. The treatment here: therapeutic diphenylcyclopropenone sensitization with weekly scalp DPC. TCRdb redid the calling of the RACE reads with MiXCR, one entry per CDR3 protein. This repertoire shows 62,000 or so distinct CDR3 sequences, over 9.5% found once; its top ten account for about 5%. Sequenced material: whole blood, taken in connection with sensitization to the hapten diphenylcyclopropenone (DPC). The receptors were gathered from a woman aged 45-65 years with alopecia areata. Some clones in this sample may be carry-over from other donors' samples.

This clonotype has ten or more counts. The chain combines TRBV12-3 or TRBV12-4 with TRBJ1-2, with D perhaps TRBD1 (6 bases). The CDR3 loop spans 17 amino acids. V was shortened by 4 bases and J by 8 bases, with 26 bases between the two germline ends. The CDR3 DNA reads TGTGCCAGCAGTTCCTTATTAGGGCAGGGGATCCCACGGGGCTACACCTTC. The encoded protein is CASSSLLGQGIPRGYTF.

The sample holds many counts of this clonotype. This chain joins TRBV5-1 and TRBJ2-1, with D maybe TRBD1 (5 bases). The CDR3 is 13 amino acids. From germline, CDR1 is SGHRS and CDR2 YFSETQ. The ends were cut back, 0 bases at V and 9 bases at J, with 10 bases in the middle. CDR3 protein: CASSLGGAGEQFF. CDR3 in DNA: TGCGCCAGCAGCTTGGGGGGCGCAGGTGAGCAGTTCTTC. Using reference TRBV5-1 and TRBJ2-1 for the parts outside the CDR3, the full variable domain is KAGVTQTPRYLIKTRGQQVTLSCSPISGHRSVSWYQQTPGQGLQFLFEYFSETQRNKGNFPGRFSGRQFSNSRSEMNVSTLELGDSALYLCASSLGGAGEQFFGPGTRLTVL.

The J gene is TRBJ2-3, the V gene TRBV6-5; D remains unclear. The germline gives CDR1 MNHEY, CDR2 SVGAGI. The CDR3 sequence is 13 residues long. V was pared by 7 bases and J by 3 bases, with 11 bases between. The CDR3 DNA follows: TGTGCCAGCAAGGAGTCAGTAACAGATACGCAGTATTTT. Translation gives CASKESVTDTQYF.

The V call is TRBV11-1, the J call TRBJ2-1; D ambiguous. There are 14 residues in the CDR3. V was shortened by 1 base and J by 8 bases, with 12 bases between the two germline ends. Germline V lookup: CDR1 SGHAT, CDR2 FQDESV (reference sequence). CDR3 residues: CASSLVRAADEQFF. Written as DNA, the CDR3 is TGTGCCAGCAGCTTAGTAAGGGCGGCGGATGAGCAGTTCTTC.

The V call is TRBV3-1, the J call TRBJ2-1; 10 bases are a match to TRBD2. Germline lookup yields CDR1 LGHDT and CDR2 YNNKEL (reference sequence). This CDR3 spans 13 amino acids. The trim removed 3 bases at V and 10 bases at J, leaving 3 bases unmatched. CDR3 in DNA: TGTGCCAGCAGCCAGGGACTAGCGCGCGAGCAGTTCTTC. Amino acid sequence: CASSQGLAREQFF.

This clonotype occurred a few times. The chain combines TRBV10-3 with TRBJ2-3; no firm D call. The CDR3 runs 13 residues. CDR1 and CDR2 (germline): ENHRY, SYGVKD. The V end was cut by 7 bases, the J end by 4 bases, with 12 bases between. CDR3 DNA: TGTGCCATCACTCGGTCCCCTCCAGATACGCAGTATTTT. This translates into CAITRSPPDTQYF.

This clonotype was seen repeatedly, ten times or more. V is TRBV7-3 and J is TRBJ2-2; D ambiguous. Trimming cost V 1 base and J 4 bases, with 7 bases left between them. This CDR3 has 14 amino acids. Germline CDR1 is SGHTA and CDR2 is FQGTGA. The CDR3 DNA reads as TGTGCCAGCAGCTTAAAGGTCGGCACCGGGGAGCTGTTTTTT. This translates into CASSLKVGTGELFF.

This clonotype occurred a few times. The J gene is TRBJ2-1, the V gene TRBV6-2 or TRBV6-3; TRBD2 matches 12 bases. The germline V gene encodes CDR1 MNHEY and CDR2 SVGEGT. The V and J ends lost 5 bases and 4 bases, in that order; junction bases with no gene match: 3. CDR3 length: 15 amino acids. This CDR3 reads CASSQTSGGYNEQFF. Here the CDR3 DNA reads TGTGCCAGCAGTCAGACTAGCGGGGGTTACAATGAGCAGTTCTTC.

This clonotype was observed at least ten times. The J gene is TRBJ2-4, the V gene TRBV11-2; possibly TRBD1 or TRBD2 for D (6 bases each). V was clipped by 5 bases and J by 4 bases, with 18 bases between them. Germline CDR1 and CDR2: SGHAT and FQNNGV. The CDR3 spans 16 residues. The DNA of the CDR3 is TGTGCCAGCAGCCCCCCGGGGGCCCCCGGGAAAAACATTCAGTACTTC. It codes for CASSPPGAPGKNIQYF.

This clonotype appeared a few times. V and J are TRBV6-1 and TRBJ2-1; 9 bases fit TRBD1. The CDR3 consists of 15 residues. Germline CDR1 reads MNHNS; CDR2 reads SASEGT. V lost 3 bases, J lost 7 bases, and 7 bases stayed unmatched. The CDR3 DNA sequence: TGTGCCAGCAGTGAGCCGGGACAGGGTCGGAATGAGCAGTTCTTC. It yields the protein CASSEPGQGRNEQFF.

This clonotype was counted many times. In DNA, the CDR3 is TGCAGCGTTGCCCCCAGCATGGAAAAACTGTTTTTT. Translated: CSVAPSMEKLFF. The chain links TRBV29-1 to TRBJ1-4; D gene uncertain. Trimming took off 4 bases at V and 8 bases at J, with 11 bases between the two ends. CDR1 and CDR2 (germline): SQVTM, ANQGSEA. The CDR3 runs to 12 residues.

This clonotype came up once. Since a much larger clone is just one base distant, this may be a read error. V is TRBV4-3 and J is TRBJ2-3, with a weak D call TRBD2 (5 bases). Germline lookup yields CDR1 LGHNA and CDR2 YSLEER. Trimming took off 1 base at V and 4 bases at J, with 9 bases between the two ends. The CDR3 extends over 14 amino acids. CDR3 protein: CASSQAQAADTQYF. The CDR3 region has the DNA TGCGCCAGCAGCCAAGCACAAGCGGCAGATACGCAGTATTTT.

V gene TRBV28 combines with J gene TRBJ1-1; D gene unclear. CDR1 and CDR2 (germline): MDHEN, SYDVKM. The ends were cut back, 2 bases at V and 10 bases at J, with 11 bases in the middle. CDR3 length: 12 amino acids. The CDR3, as DNA: TGTGCCAGCAGTTTAGCCCTAATGGGAGCTTTCTTT. Its translation: CASSLALMGAFF.

This clonotype was counted many times. The rearrangement joins TRBV10-1 to TRBJ2-3, with a weak D call TRBD2 (5 bases). V was shortened by 5 bases and J by 3 bases, with 15 bases between the two germline ends. From germline, CDR1 is WNHNN and CDR2 SYGVQD (reference sequence). The CDR3 is 15 amino acids. The CDR3 region has the DNA TGCGCCAGCAGTCCGGCTAGCAGTGGGACAGATACGCAGTATTTT. Amino acids: CASSPASSGTDTQYF.

In this sample, this clonotype turned up many times. The rearrangement joins TRBV11-3 to TRBJ1-1; 10 nucleotides align to TRBD1. The CDR3 extends over 13 amino acids. CDR1 and CDR2 (germline): SGHNT, YENEEA. With 5 bases clipped from V and 6 bases from J, the junction kept 3 bases outside the gene matches. CDR3 loop: CASSPGTGAEAFF. CDR3 bases: TGTGCCAGCAGCCCGGGGACAGGGGCTGAAGCTTTCTTT. Full variable domain (rest looked up from reference TRBV11-3 and TRBJ1-1): EAGVVQSPRYKIIEKKQPVAFWCNPISGHNTLYWYLQNLGQGPELLIRYENEEAVDDSQLPKDRFSAERLKGVDSTLKIQPAELGDSAVYLCASSPGTGAEAFFGQGTRLTVV.

A few counts support this clonotype. This chain connects TRBV6-2 or TRBV6-3 to TRBJ2-7, with D perhaps TRBD2 (7 bases). The CDR3 contains 13 residues. Trimming left V 6 bases short and J 7 bases short, with 16 bases between. The germline gives CDR1 MNHEY, CDR2 SVGEGT. The CDR3 loop reads CASSHGGLHEQYF. The CDR3 nucleotides are TGTGCCAGCAGCCACGGGGGGCTCCATGAGCAGTACTTC.

J is TRBJ2-3 and V is TRBV18, with 7 bases identical to TRBD1. CDR1 and CDR2 from the germline V gene are KGHSH and LQKENI. V was pared by 4 bases and J by 4 bases, with 5 bases of the junction left unmatched. This CDR3 is 14 amino acids long. DNA for the CDR3: TGTGCCAGCTCACAGGGGGCGCAGCCAGATACGCAGTATTTT. This encodes CASSQGAQPDTQYF.

This clonotype was detected ten times or more. This chain links TRBV20-1 with TRBJ2-7; TRBD2 matches at 8 bases. Germline assignment: CDR1 DFQATT and CDR2 SNEGSKA (reference sequence). CDR3 length: 16 amino acids. After removal of 3 bases from V and 3 bases from J, the junction contained 13 bases not matched to a gene. CDR3 amino acids: CSARAGGGRTYYEQYF. CDR3 in DNA: TGCAGTGCTAGGGCCGGGGGGGGCCGGACTTACTACGAGCAGTACTTC.

The chain has TRBV5-1 and TRBJ1-4; a possible D gene is TRBD1 (5 bases). The CDR3 consists of 14 residues. CDR1 and CDR2 (germline): SGHRS, YFSETQ. Trimming shortened V by 1 base and J by 8 bases, and 12 bases separated the two germline ends. The CDR3 loop is CASSLPGMSEKLFF. CDR3 sequence (DNA): TGCGCCAGCAGCTTGCCAGGGATGAGCGAAAAACTGTTTTTT.

This clonotype was counted ten times or more. This rearrangement joins TRBV3-1 to TRBJ2-7; D unclear. Trimming took off 4 bases at V and 0 bases at J, with 16 bases between the two ends. The CDR3 is made up of 16 amino acids. CDR1 is LGHDT and CDR2 is YNNKEL in the germline V gene (reference sequence). CDR3 amino acids: CASSPASGESSYEQYF. The CDR3, as DNA: TGTGCCAGCAGCCCAGCTAGTGGGGAAAGCTCCTACGAGCAGTACTTC.

This clonotype occurred a few times. The V gene is TRBV27, the J gene TRBJ1-6, with D hard to call. This CDR3 is 12 amino acids long. Trimming took off 5 bases at V and 7 bases at J, with 6 bases between the two ends. Per germline, CDR1 MNHEY and CDR2 SMNVEV (reference sequence). Here the CDR3 DNA reads TGTGCCAGCAGTCCCCTGAATTCACCCCTCCACTTT. It yields the protein CASSPLNSPLHF.

This clonotype appeared many times. The genes are TRBV6-2 or TRBV6-3 and TRBJ2-7, with 12 positions matching TRBD2. With V trimmed by 6 bases and J by 3 bases, 12 bases remained unmatched. Germline CDR1 MNHEY, CDR2 SVGEGT. This CDR3 is 17 amino acids long. CDR3 bases: TGTGCCAGCAGCTCCCTAAGGACTAGCGGGACCGACTACGAGCAGTACTTC. This codes for CASSSLRTSGTDYEQYF.

This clonotype appeared many times. The rearrangement uses TRBV7-9 and TRBJ1-6, with 8 bases aligning to TRBD1. J lost 11 bases, V lost 5 bases, and 11 bases had no gene match. The CDR3 has 15 amino acids. The germline CDR1 and CDR2 sequences are SEHNR and FQNEAQ (reference sequence). The CDR3 DNA is TGTGCCAGCAGCCCCAAAGGCCAGGGGGCACCACCCCTCCACTTT. Translated: CASSPKGQGAPPLHF.

V and J are TRBV4-3 and TRBJ2-7, with D possibly matching TRBD1 (7 bases). CDR1 and CDR2 from the germline V gene are LGHNA and YSLEER. V lost 0 bases to trimming and J lost 4 bases, with 13 bases between them. CDR3 length: 15 residues. CDR3 residues: CASSQEGQGGYEQYF. In DNA form, the CDR3 reads TGCGCCAGCAGCCAAGAAGGCCAGGGGGGATACGAGCAGTACTTC.

There are many counts of this clonotype. Here the CDR3 reads CASSPFLERGQGYTF. Written as DNA, the CDR3 is TGTGCCAGCAGTCCCTTTTTAGAGAGGGGACAAGGCTACACCTTC. The chain couples TRBV12-3 or TRBV12-4 to TRBJ1-2; D may be TRBD1 (6 bases). The CDR3 length is 15 residues. V lost 5 bases and J lost 8, with 21 bases in between.

The V and J genes are TRBV7-2 and TRBJ2-2; tentatively, D is TRBD2 (5 bases). Trimming removed 3 bases from V and 2 bases from J, with 10 bases in between. The CDR3 has 15 amino acids. CDR1 SGHTA and CDR2 FQGNSA come from the germline V gene. CDR3 loop: CASSFTGINTGELFF. The CDR3 region has the DNA TGTGCCAGCAGCTTTACCGGGATCAACACCGGGGAGCTGTTTTTT.

A few counts support this clonotype. The chain is built from TRBV7-9 and TRBJ2-7, with D perhaps assigned TRBD1 or TRBD2 (6 bases each). The length of the CDR3 is 17 residues. Looked up from germline, CDR1 is SEHNR and CDR2 is FQNEAQ (reference sequence). V lost 3 bases to trimming and J lost 4 bases, with 22 bases between them. The CDR3 here is CASSFRGTGPEGYEQYF. The CDR3 DNA reads as TGTGCCAGCAGCTTCAGGGGAACGGGGCCGGAGGGATACGAGCAGTACTTC.